This TCR beta chain is from a study of blood T cell repertoires in COVID-19. Whole-study context: PBMCs, B-cell-depleted T cells, or T cells provided the cDNA or gDNA that made up the material.

Clones were read by immunoSEQ multiplex PCR, and TCRdb kept only the in-frame ones, dropping some. The table lists around 81,000 clones, approximately 91% of them singletons. Germline loops: CDR1 LNHDA, CDR2 SQIVND (reference sequence). The length of the CDR3 is 14 residues. V was trimmed by 5 bases and J by 4 bases, leaving 14 bases between them. This clone showed up just once. The sample was peripheral blood. The sequence was obtained from a man in his sixties or seventies with acute or convalescent COVID-19. The rearrangement uses TRBV19 and TRBJ1-2, with D hard to call. CDR3 sequence: CASSQRSRGYGYTF. As DNA, the CDR3 is TGTGCCAGTAGTCAGAGGTCCAGAGGCTATGGCTACACCTTC.